The 2 T cell receptor beta chains listed next were all sequenced from one sample in a study of blood T cell repertoires in COVID-19. Libraries were prepared by immunoSEQ multiplex PCR; TCRdb keeps only in-frame clonotypes and omits some of them. The sample consists of approximately 200,000 clones, about four fifths of them appearing once. The specimen was peripheral blood. These receptors came from a woman older than 75 with COVID-19, enrolled during active disease.

This chain connects TRBV19 to TRBJ2-3; D call uncertain. The CDR3 length is 13 residues. V lost 6 bases to trimming and J lost 2 bases, with 9 bases between them. Germline CDR1 LNHDA, CDR2 SQIVND (reference sequence). The CDR3 here is CASSDTHTDTQYF. The CDR3 coding sequence is TGTGCCAGTAGCGACACACACACAGATACGCAGTATTTT.

Details on this clone: Other DNA sequences in the same sample also yield this CDR3. V and J are TRBV3-1 (or the pseudogene TRBV3-2) and TRBJ2-7; TRBD2 aligns across 7 bases. After removal of 1 base from V and 4 bases from J, the junction contained 1 base not matched to a gene. Germline V lookup: CDR1 LGHDT, CDR2 YNNKEL (reference sequence). This CDR3 contains 13 residues. The CDR3 loop reads CASSQGGGYEQYF. CDR3 nucleotide sequence: TGTGCCAGCAGCCAAGGGGGGGGTTACGAGCAGTACTTC.